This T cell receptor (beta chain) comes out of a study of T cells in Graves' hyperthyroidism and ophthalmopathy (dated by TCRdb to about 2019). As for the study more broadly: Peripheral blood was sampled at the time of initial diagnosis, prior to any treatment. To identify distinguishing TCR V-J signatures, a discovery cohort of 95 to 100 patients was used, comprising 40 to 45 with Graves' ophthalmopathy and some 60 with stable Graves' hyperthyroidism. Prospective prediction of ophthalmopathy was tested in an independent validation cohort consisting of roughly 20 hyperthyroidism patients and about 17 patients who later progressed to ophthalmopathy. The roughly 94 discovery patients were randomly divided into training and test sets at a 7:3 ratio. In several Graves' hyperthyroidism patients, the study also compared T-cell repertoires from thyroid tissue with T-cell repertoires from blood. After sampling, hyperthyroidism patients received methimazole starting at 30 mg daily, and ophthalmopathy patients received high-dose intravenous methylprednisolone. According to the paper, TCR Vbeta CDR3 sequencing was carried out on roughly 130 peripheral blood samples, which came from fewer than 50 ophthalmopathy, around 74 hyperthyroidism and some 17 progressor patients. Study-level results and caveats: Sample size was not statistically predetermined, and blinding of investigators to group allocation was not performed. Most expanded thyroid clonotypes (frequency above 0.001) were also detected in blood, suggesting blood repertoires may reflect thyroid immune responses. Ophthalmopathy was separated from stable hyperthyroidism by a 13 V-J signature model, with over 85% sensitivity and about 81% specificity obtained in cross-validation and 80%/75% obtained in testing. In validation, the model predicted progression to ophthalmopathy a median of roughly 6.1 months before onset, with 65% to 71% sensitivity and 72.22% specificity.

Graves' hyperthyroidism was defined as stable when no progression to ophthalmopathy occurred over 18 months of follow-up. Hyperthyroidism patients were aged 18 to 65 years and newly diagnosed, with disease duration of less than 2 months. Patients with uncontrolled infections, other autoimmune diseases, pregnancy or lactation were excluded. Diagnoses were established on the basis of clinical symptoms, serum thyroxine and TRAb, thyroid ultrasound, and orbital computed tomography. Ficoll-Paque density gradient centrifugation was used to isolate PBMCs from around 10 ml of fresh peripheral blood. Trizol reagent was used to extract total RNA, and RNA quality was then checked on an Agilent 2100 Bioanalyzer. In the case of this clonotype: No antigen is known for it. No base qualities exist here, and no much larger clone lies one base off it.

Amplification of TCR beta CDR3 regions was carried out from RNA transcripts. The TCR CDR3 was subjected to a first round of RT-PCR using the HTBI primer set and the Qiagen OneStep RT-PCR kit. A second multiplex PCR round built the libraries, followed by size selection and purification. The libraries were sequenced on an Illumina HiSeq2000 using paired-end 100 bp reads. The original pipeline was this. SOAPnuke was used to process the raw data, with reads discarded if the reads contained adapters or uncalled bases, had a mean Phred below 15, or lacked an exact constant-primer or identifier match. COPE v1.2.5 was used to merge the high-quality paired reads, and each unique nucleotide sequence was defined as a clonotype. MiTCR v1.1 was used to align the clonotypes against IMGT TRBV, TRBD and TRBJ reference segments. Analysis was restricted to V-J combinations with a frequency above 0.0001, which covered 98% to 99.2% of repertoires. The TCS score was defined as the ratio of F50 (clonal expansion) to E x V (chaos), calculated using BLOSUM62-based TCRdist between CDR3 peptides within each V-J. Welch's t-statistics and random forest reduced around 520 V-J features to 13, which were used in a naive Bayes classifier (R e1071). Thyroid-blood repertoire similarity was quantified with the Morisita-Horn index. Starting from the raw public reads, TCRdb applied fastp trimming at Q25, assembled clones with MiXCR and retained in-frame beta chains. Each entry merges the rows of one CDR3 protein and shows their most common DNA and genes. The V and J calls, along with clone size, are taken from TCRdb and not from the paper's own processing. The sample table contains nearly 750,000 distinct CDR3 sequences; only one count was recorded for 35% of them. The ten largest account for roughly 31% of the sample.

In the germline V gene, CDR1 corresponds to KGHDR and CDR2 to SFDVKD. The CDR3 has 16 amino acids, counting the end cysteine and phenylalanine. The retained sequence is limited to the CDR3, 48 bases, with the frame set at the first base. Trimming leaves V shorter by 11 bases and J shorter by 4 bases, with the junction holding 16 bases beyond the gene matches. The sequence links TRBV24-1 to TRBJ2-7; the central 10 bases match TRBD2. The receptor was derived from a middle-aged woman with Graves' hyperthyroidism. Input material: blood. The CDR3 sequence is CASGELGLASQYEQYF. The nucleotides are TGTGCCAGCGGAGAACTGGGACTAGCGAGCCAATACGAGCAGTACTTC.